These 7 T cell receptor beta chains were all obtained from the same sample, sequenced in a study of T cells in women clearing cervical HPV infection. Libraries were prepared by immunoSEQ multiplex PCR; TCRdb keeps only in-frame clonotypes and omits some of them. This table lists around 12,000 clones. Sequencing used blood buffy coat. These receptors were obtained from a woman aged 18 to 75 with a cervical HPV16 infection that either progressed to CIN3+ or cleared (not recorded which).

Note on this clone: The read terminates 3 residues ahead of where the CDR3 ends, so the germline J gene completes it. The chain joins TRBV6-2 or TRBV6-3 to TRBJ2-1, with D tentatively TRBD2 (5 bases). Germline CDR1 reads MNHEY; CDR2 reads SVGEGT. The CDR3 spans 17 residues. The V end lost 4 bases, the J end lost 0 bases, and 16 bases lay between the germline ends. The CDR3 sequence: CASSWPRSSGSYNEQFF. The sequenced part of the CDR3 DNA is TGTGCCAGCAGTTGGCCCCGTTCCAGCGGCTCCTACAATGAG.

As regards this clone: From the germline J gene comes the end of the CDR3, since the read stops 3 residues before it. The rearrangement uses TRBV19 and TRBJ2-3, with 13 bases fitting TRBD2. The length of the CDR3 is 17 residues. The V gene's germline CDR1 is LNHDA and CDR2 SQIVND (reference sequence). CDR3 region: CASSPILLAGGVETQYF. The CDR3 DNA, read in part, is TGTGCCAGTAGTCCTATCTTACTAGCGGGGGGGGTCGAGACG.

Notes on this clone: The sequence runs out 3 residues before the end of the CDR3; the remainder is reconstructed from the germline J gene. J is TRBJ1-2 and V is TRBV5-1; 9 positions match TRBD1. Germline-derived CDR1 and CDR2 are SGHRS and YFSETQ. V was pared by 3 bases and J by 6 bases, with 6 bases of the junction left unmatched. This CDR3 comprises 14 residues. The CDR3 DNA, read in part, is TGCGCCAGCAGCTGGGGGACAGGGCACGATGGC. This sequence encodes CASSWGTGHDG. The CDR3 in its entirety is CASSWGTGHDGYTF.

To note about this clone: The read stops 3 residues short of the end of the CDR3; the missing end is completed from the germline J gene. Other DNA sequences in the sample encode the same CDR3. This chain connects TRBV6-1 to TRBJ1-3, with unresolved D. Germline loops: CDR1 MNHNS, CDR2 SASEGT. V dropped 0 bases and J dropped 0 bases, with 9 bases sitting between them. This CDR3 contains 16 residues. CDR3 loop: CASSEAIDTSGNTIYF. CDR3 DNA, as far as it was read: TGTGCCAGCAGTGAAGCGATTGACACCTCTGGAAACACC.

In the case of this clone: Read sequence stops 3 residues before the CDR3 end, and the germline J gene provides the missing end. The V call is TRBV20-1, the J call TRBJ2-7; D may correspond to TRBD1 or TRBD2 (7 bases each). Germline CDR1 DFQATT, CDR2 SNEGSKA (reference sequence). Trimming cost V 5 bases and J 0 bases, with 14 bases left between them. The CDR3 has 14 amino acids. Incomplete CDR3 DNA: TGCAGTGCTGAGCGGGACAGCAACTCCTACGAG. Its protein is CSAERDSNSYE. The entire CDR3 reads CSAERDSNSYEQYF.

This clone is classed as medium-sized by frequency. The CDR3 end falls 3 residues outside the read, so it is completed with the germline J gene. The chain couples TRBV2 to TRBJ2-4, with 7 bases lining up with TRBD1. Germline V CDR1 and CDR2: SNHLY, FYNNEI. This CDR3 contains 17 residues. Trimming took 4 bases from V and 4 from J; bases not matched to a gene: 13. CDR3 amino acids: CASSVGDSVVHKNIQYF. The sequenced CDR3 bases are TGTGCCAGCAGTGTCGGGGACAGTGTGGTTCATAAAAACATT.

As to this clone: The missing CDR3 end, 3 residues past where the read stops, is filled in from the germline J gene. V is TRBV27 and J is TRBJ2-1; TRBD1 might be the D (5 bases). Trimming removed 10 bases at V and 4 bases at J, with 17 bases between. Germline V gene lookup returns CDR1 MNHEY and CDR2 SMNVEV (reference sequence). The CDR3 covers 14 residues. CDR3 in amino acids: CATKTGKPYNEQFF. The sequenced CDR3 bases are TGTGCCACCAAAACAGGAAAACCTTACAATGAG.